A selection of T cell receptor beta chains follows, all from one sample in a study of tumor-infiltrating lymphocytes in primary liver carcinoma. From the multiplex PCR reads, TCRdb called clonotypes with MiXCR, one entry per CDR3 protein. The sample lists around 120,000 distinct CDR3 sequences; about 59% were seen once. The specimen sequenced was liver tumor tissue from sampling region 1. The receptors shown here come from an older woman with primary liver carcinoma and hepatitis B virus infection. Each CDR3 is given with its conserved first and last residue.

j_gene,v_gene,CDR3aa
TRBJ1-2,TRBV10-3,CGISESWGANGYTF
TRBJ1-2,TRBV11-2,CVSSQDRSLGYTF
TRBJ2-2,TRBV11-2,CAGSLFGPNTWELFF
TRBJ2-5,TRBV29-1,CSTYSGFQETQYF
TRBJ1-1,TRBV5-4,CASSVTGNTEAFF
TRBJ1-2,TRBV7-2,CASSLRNYGYTF
TRBJ2-3,TRBV14,CASSQVLGAVTDTQYF
TRBJ2-1,TRBV11-2,CASGLEGFYNEQFF
TRBJ2-3,TRBV7-3,CASSTGTSGSHTQYF
TRBJ2-7,TRBV10-3,CATSTKPGLAGNERYF
TRBJ2-5,TRBV2,CASSEDRAGTQYF
TRBJ2-3,TRBV5-1,CASSIQRGGWGTDTQYF
TRBJ1-1,TRBV18,CASSPPRAGRGTEAFF
TRBJ2-7,TRBV11-2,CASSQLVGAEQYF
TRBJ2-7,TRBV11-3,CANSLEQGAYEQYF
TRBJ2-5,TRBV28,CASGKHRDWGTQYF
TRBJ1-2,TRBV4-1,CASSLYIRGGYTF
TRBJ2-5,TRBV12-3/TRBV12-4,CASSRNGRLETRYF
TRBJ1-5,TRBV12-3/TRBV12-4,CATLDSGDPPQHF
TRBJ2-3,TRBV7-2,CASSLSRDTDTQYF
TRBJ2-1,TRBV9,CASSVEPGNTANEQFF
TRBJ2-7,TRBV5-4,CVSSLGLAGYGQYF
TRBJ2-1,TRBV11-2,CASSFSGLGQGAGEQFF
TRBJ2-5,TRBV6-1,CASSVLAGGQEAQYF
TRBJ2-7,TRBV28,CASSPAETNAYEQYF
TRBJ2-1,TRBV6-1,CANSHGLRRDYNEQFF
TRBJ1-1,TRBV13,CASSFGFRGDRGTEAFF
TRBJ2-7,TRBV11-2,CASSKELAGSEQYF
TRBJ2-7,TRBV12-3/TRBV12-4,CASSSRTGGYEQYF
TRBJ2-1,TRBV5-1,CASSLGGGYNEQFF
TRBJ2-6,TRBV4-2,CASSQGTGANVLTF
TRBJ2-1,TRBV30,CAWGGTYNEQFF
TRBJ2-1,TRBV11-2,CDSSLGNYNEHFF
TRBJ2-5,TRBV28,CASSARTGGEETQYF
TRBJ2-3,TRBV6-1,CANNISVSSTDTLYF
TRBJ2-3,TRBV4-2,CASNQDRRGTMVDTQYF
TRBJ1-2,TRBV6-5,CASNYFPYYGYTF
TRBJ1-1,TRBV5-1,CASSSPGGMGSLDTEVFF
TRBJ1-5,TRBV2,CASSEGQGAGNQPQHF
TRBJ1-5,TRBV28,CASTRTKGFNQPQHF
TRBJ1-2,TRBV11-2,CASSLGSYSTGTGIDYTF
TRBJ2-1,TRBV10-3,CAISVRQGNEQFF
TRBJ2-1,TRBV11-2,CANSLGGESSYNEQSF
TRBJ1-1,TRBV6-5,CASSSTRDRVSGAFF
TRBJ1-6,TRBV11-2,CASSLDRETGRDSPLHF
TRBJ2-1,TRBV11-2,CASSLVGLTGLNEQFF
TRBJ2-7,TRBV7-8,CASSLSDEAYEQYF
TRBJ1-2,TRBV28,CPSSSRTGLSYGYTF
TRBJ2-5,TRBV28,CASTISGGETQYF
TRBJ2-7,TRBV21-1,CGSSKAWTSGKMGYEQYF